These 19 T cell receptor beta chains originate from one sample sequenced in a study of cytomegalovirus exposure and HLA in healthy donors (dated by TCRdb to the late 2010s). Library generation was performed with the immunoSEQ multiplex PCR assay. For the multiplex PCR, a mixture combining 60 forward primers for TCR Vbeta segments and 13 reverse primers for TCR Jbeta segments was used. This immuneACCESS table, as held by TCRdb, lists in-frame sequences with V and J called but not all clones. Of the missing ones, under half trace to an unresolved V gene in checked studies; the others have no known cause. The sample table lists around 75,000 clones, about 80% of them with a count of one. Around 3.7% of the sample goes to the ten largest clones. Source material: PBMCs. These receptors were taken from a man aged 35 to 55 in good health and CMV-seronegative.

The chain recombines TRBV28 with TRBJ1-2; TRBD1 matches at 7 bases. Germline values: CDR1 MDHEN, CDR2 SYDVKM. This CDR3 contains 14 residues. V shed 5 bases and J 4 bases; nucleotides not matched to a gene: 7. The CDR3, as DNA: TGTGCCAGCAGTAAAGAGACAGGGACCTATGGCTACACCTTC. Its protein is CASSKETGTYGYTF.

The chain employs TRBV21-1 and TRBJ1-1; the listed D gene, TRBD1, was not tested against the DNA. TRBV21-1 is marked as a pseudogene. This CDR3 is 13 amino acids long. CDR3 sequence: CASSKIQESEAFF. CDR3 sequence (DNA): TGTGCCAGCAGCAAAATACAGGAGAGTGAAGCTTTCTTT.

The genes are TRBV7-2 and TRBJ1-1, with D maybe TRBD1 (5 bases). The CDR3 runs to 13 residues. The germline V gene has CDR1 SGHTA and CDR2 FQGNSA. V shed 1 base and J shed 7 bases, with 10 bases lying between them. The CDR3 spells CASSLVDNGEAFF. Written as DNA, the CDR3 is TGTGCCAGCAGCTTAGTGGACAACGGTGAAGCTTTCTTT.

The J gene is TRBJ1-3, the V gene TRBV27; 8 nucleotides align to TRBD1. The CDR3 length is 14 residues. In germline, CDR1 is MNHEY, CDR2 SMNVEV (reference sequence). The trim removed 5 bases at V and 2 bases at J, leaving 2 bases unmatched. The CDR3 spells CASSLQGAGNTIYF. The CDR3 DNA reads as TGTGCCAGCAGTCTACAGGGGGCTGGAAACACCATATATTTT.

The gene calls are TRBV10-3 and TRBJ2-5; 7 nucleotides agree with TRBD1. The germline gives CDR1 ENHRY, CDR2 SYGVKD. This CDR3 contains 14 residues. Losses at the gene ends were 10 bases for V and 0 bases for J; bases not matched to a gene: 8. For the CDR3, the DNA is TGTGCCACCTCACAGGGGCTTCACCAAGAGACCCAGTACTTC. Amino acid sequence: CATSQGLHQETQYF.

This rearrangement joins TRBV5-4 to TRBJ2-7, with D possibly matching TRBD1 (6 bases). Trimming pared 3 bases from V and 5 bases from J, leaving 15 bases between. CDR3 length: 14 residues. Germline loops: CDR1 SGHNT, CDR2 YYREEE (reference sequence). The CDR3, as DNA: TGTGCCAGCAGCTCTGGACAGAGGTGGGACGAGCAGTACTTC. Translation gives CASSSGQRWDEQYF.

The V and J genes are TRBV27 and TRBJ1-1; D may be TRBD1 (5 bases). This CDR3 contains 15 residues. Deletions cut 6 bases from V and 0 bases from J, with 14 bases between. The germline V gene has CDR1 MNHEY and CDR2 SMNVEV (reference sequence). The CDR3 is CASSPWGDMNTEAFF. DNA for the CDR3: TGTGCCAGCAGCCCGTGGGGCGACATGAACACTGAAGCTTTCTTT.

The V call is TRBV18, the J call TRBJ2-2; 8 bases are a match to TRBD2. Germline V gene lookup returns CDR1 KGHSH and CDR2 LQKENI. The CDR3 runs to 16 residues. V shed 4 bases and J 5 bases; nucleotides not matched to a gene: 9. Here the CDR3 reads CASSRGSSGVTGELFF. CDR3 sequence (DNA): TGTGCCAGCTCACGAGGAAGTAGCGGGGTTACCGGGGAGCTGTTTTTT.

V and J are TRBV6-5 and TRBJ1-1, with TRBD1 as a possible D gene (6 bases). Looked up from germline, CDR1 is MNHEY and CDR2 is SVGAGI. The germline V and J ends were trimmed by 5 bases and 4 bases, with 14 bases remaining between them. The CDR3 runs 14 residues. CDR3 amino acids: CASSLQGRVTEAFF. In DNA form, the CDR3 reads TGTGCCAGCAGTCTACAGGGTAGGGTCACTGAAGCTTTCTTT.

This clone occurred a few times. Germline is not matched at one junction end, which may reflect a read error. The chain couples TRBV12-5 to TRBJ1-5, with 10 bases aligning to TRBD1. This CDR3 has 15 residues. Germline V gene data show CDR1 as LGHNT and CDR2 as FRNRAP. The CDR3: CPSARTGGYNQPQHF. The CDR3 bases are TGTCCTAGTGCCCGGACAGGGGGATACAATCAGCCCCAGCATTTT.

This clone appeared a few times. The chain employs TRBV18 and TRBJ1-5, with D possibly matching TRBD1 (6 bases). Trimming pared 3 bases from V and 2 bases from J, leaving 14 bases between. The germline CDR1 and CDR2 sequences are KGHSH and LQKENI. There are 16 residues in the CDR3. The CDR3 sequence: CASSPPTGSRNQPQHF. CDR3 coding DNA: TGTGCCAGCTCACCTCCCACAGGGAGCCGCAATCAGCCCCAGCATTTT.

The chain is built from TRBV30 and TRBJ1-6; TRBD1 aligns across 8 bases. The V segment lost 7 bases and the J segment 6 bases; nucleotides outside the gene matches: 5. The germline V gene encodes CDR1 GTSNPN and CDR2 SVGIG (reference sequence). The CDR3 totals 13 residues. CDR3: CASQGAFNSPLHF. The CDR3 region has the DNA TGTGCCTCGCAGGGGGCGTTTAATTCACCCCTCCACTTT.

This clone was observed a single time. The chain has TRBV5-1 and TRBJ1-1; D not resolved. Trimming stripped 0 bases from V and 0 bases from J, with 9 bases between. Germline CDR1 SGHRS, CDR2 YFSETQ. CDR3 length equals 15 residues. CDR3 protein: CASSLAPGMNTEAFF. Written as DNA, the CDR3 is TGCGCCAGCAGCTTGGCTCCGGGGATGAACACTGAAGCTTTCTTT.

This clone was counted once. This chain uses TRBV27 with TRBJ1-5; D might be TRBD1 (5 bases). Germline-derived CDR1 and CDR2 are MNHEY and SMNVEV (reference sequence). The CDR3 is 14 amino acids. Deletions cut 6 bases from V and 1 base from J, with 10 bases between. This CDR3 reads CASREGRSNQPQHF. CDR3 nucleotide sequence: TGTGCCAGCAGGGAGGGACGAAGCAATCAGCCCCAGCATTTT.

The rearrangement uses TRBV19 and TRBJ2-2; 9 bases are a match to TRBD2. The junction had 9 bases not matched to a gene; V was cut back by 2 bases and J by 5 bases. Germline V gives CDR1 LNHDA, CDR2 SQIVND (reference sequence). CDR3 length: 17 residues. As DNA, the CDR3 is TGTGCCAGTAGTATATGGCCCAGCGGGGGGTGGACCGGGGAGCTGTTTTTT. Translation gives CASSIWPSGGWTGELFF. Drawing the rest from reference TRBV19 and TRBJ2-2, the complete variable domain is DGGITQSPKYLFRKEGQNVTLSCEQNLNHDAMYWYRQDPGQGLRLIYYSQIVNDFQKGDIAEGYSVSREKKESFPLTVTSAQKNPTAFYLCASSIWPSGGWTGELFFGEGSRLTVL.

V usage is TRBV28 and J usage is TRBJ1-2; D is possibly TRBD1 (5 bases). This CDR3 contains 11 residues. From germline, CDR1 is MDHEN and CDR2 SYDVKM. V was pared by 4 bases and J by 9 bases, with 9 bases between. The CDR3 sequence: CASSSGVSYTF. CDR3 coding DNA: TGTGCCAGCAGTTCGGGGGTCAGCTACACCTTC.

The CDR3 DNA sequence: TGTGCCAGCACCTGGAGGGAGAACACTGAAGCTTTCTTT. It is translated as CASTWRENTEAFF. The chain uses TRBV5-5 and TRBJ1-1; D is unclear. V lost 6 bases to trimming and J lost 1 base, with 10 bases between them. CDR1 is SGHKS, CDR2 YYEKEE, per germline (reference sequence). The CDR3 has 13 amino acids.

The table lists this clone with a count of one. The chain couples TRBV7-2 to TRBJ2-7; 11 bases match TRBD2. V was clipped by 3 bases and J by 4 bases; unmatched bases: 8. Germline V lookup: CDR1 SGHTA, CDR2 FQGNSA. The CDR3 is 16 residues long. The CDR3 is CASSLLAGGLGYEQYF. The CDR3 nucleotides are TGTGCCAGCAGCTTGTTAGCGGGGGGGCTGGGGTACGAGCAGTACTTC.

This clone was detected only a few times. This chain links TRBV9 with TRBJ1-4, with 10 bases that match TRBD1. After removal of 3 bases from V and 5 bases from J, the junction contained 7 bases not matched to a gene. The CDR3 has 16 residues. The V gene's germline CDR1 is SGDLS and CDR2 YYNGEE. The CDR3 region has the DNA TGTGCCAGCAGCGCGCAACCGGGACAGGGGAATGAAAAACTGTTTTTT. Translating it yields CASSAQPGQGNEKLFF.